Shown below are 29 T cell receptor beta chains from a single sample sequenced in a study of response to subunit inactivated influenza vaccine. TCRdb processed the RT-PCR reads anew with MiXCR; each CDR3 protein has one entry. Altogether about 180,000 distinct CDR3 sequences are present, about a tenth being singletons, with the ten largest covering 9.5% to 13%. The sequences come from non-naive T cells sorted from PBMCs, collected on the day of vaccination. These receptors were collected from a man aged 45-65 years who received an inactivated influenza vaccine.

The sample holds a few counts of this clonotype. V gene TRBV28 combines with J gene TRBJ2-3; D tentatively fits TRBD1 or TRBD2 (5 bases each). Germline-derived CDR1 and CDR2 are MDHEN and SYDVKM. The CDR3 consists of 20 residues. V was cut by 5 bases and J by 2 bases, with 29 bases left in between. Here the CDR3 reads CASSKPGTPFAPYATDTQYF. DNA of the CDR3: TGTGCCAGCAGTAAACCGGGGACCCCCTTTGCCCCTTACGCCACAGATACGCAGTATTTT.

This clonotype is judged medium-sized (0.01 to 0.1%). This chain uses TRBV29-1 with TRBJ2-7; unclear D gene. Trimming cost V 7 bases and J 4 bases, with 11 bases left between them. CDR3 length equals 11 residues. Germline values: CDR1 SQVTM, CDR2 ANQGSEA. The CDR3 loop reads CSAASSYEQYF. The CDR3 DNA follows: TGCAGCGCCGCCAGCTCGTACGAGCAGTACTTC.

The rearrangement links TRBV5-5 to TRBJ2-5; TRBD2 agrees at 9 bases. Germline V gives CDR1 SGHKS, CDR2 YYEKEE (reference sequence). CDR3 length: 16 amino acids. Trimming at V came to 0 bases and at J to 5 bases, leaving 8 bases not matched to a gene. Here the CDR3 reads CASSLVGSGGGETQYF. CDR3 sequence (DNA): TGTGCCAGCAGCTTGGTTGGTAGCGGGGGTGGGGAGACCCAGTACTTC.

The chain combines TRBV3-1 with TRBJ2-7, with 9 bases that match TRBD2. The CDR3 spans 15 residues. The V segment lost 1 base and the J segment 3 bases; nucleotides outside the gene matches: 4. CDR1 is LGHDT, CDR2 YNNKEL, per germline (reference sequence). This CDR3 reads CASSQGGSGGYEQYF. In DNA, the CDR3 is TGTGCCAGCAGCCAAGGTGGTAGCGGGGGCTACGAGCAGTACTTC.

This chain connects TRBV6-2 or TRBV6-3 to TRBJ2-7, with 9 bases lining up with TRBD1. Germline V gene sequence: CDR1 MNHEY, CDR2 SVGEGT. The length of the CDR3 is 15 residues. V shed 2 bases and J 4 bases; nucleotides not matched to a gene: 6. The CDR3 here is CASSYTGTGRYEQYF. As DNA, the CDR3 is TGTGCCAGCAGTTACACCGGGACAGGGCGGTACGAGCAGTACTTC.

CDR3 region: CATSDPGTDQQFF. Here the CDR3 DNA reads TGTGCCACCAGTGATCCAGGGACGGATCAGCAGTTCTTC. The V and J genes are TRBV24-1 and TRBJ2-1, with D perhaps given as TRBD1 or TRBD2 (5 bases each). The germline V gene has CDR1 KGHDR and CDR2 SFDVKD. CDR3 length: 13 amino acids. The V gene lost 3 bases and the J gene lost 11 bases, with 13 bases spanning the gap.

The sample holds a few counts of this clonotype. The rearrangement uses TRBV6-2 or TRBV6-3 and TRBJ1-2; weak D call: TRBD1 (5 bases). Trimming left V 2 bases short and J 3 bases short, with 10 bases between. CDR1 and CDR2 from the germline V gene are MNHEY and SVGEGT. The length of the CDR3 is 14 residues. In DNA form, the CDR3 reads TGTGCCAGCAGTTACCCAGGGTCGGACTATGGCTACACCTTC. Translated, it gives CASSYPGSDYGYTF.

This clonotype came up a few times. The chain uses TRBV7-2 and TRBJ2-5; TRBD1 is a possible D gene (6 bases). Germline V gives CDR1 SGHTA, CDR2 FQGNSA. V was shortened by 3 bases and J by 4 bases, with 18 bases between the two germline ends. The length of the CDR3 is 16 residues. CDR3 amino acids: CASSFSVGGGGETQYF. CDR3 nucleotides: TGTGCCAGCAGCTTTAGTGTTGGGGGCGGTGGAGAGACCCAGTACTTC.

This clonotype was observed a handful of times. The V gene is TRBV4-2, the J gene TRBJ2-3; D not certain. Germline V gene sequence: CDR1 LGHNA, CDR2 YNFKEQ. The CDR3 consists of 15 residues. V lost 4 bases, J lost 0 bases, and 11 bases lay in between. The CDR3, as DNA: TGTGCCAGCAGCCCAGACCCGAGTAGCACAGATACGCAGTATTTT. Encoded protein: CASSPDPSSTDTQYF.

In DNA form, the CDR3 reads TGCAGTGCTAGAAGGGGCAGACGAGACTCTGGAAACACCATATATTTT. The encoded protein is CSARRGRRDSGNTIYF. V and J are TRBV20-1 and TRBJ1-3; tentatively, D is TRBD1 (5 bases). Germline values: CDR1 DFQATT, CDR2 SNEGSKA (reference sequence). V dropped 2 bases and J dropped 0 bases, with 14 bases sitting between them. CDR3 length: 16 amino acids.

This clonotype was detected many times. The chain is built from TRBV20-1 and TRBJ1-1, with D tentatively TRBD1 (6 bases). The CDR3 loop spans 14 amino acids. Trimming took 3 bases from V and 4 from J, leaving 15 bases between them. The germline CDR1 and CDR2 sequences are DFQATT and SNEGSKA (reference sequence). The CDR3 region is CSASSGGGSTEAFF. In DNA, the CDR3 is TGCAGTGCTAGTTCCGGGGGCGGGAGCACTGAAGCTTTCTTT.

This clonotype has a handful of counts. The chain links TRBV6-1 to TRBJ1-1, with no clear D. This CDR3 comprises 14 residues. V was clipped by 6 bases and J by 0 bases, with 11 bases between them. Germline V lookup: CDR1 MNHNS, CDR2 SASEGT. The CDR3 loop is CASRRRSMNTEAFF. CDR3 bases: TGTGCCAGCAGGAGACGTTCCATGAACACTGAAGCTTTCTTT.

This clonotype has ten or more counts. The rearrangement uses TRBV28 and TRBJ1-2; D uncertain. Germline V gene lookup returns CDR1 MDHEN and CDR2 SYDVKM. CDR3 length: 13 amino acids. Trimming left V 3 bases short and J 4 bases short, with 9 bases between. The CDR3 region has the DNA TGTGCCAGCAGTTTTTCTGGGTCCTATGGCTACACCTTC. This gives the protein CASSFSGSYGYTF.

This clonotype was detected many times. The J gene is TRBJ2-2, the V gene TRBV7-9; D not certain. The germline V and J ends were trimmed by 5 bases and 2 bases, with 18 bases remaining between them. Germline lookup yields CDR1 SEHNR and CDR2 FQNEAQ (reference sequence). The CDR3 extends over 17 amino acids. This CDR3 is CASSPTIDKPNTGELFF. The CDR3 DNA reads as TGTGCCAGCAGCCCCACAATCGACAAGCCAAACACCGGGGAGCTGTTTTTT. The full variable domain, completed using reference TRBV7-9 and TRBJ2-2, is DTGVSQNPRHKITKRGQNVTFRCDPISEHNRLYWYRQTLGQGPEFLTYFQNEAQLEKSRLLSDRFSAERPKGSFSTLEIQRTEQGDSAMYLCASSPTIDKPNTGELFFGEGSRLTVL.

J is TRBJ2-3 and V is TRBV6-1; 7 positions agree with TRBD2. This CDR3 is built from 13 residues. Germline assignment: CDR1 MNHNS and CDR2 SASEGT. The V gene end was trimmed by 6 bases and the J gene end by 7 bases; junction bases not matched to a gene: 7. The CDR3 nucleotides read TGTGCCAGCAGGACTAGCTCCCCTTATACGCAGTATTTT. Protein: CASRTSSPYTQYF.

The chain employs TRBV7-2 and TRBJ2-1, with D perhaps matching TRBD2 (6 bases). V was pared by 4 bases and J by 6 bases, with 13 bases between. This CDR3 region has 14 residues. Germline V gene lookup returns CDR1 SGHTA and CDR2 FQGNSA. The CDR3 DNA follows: TGTGCCAGCAGCTCTAGGGGACTCCTCAATGAGCAGTTCTTC. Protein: CASSSRGLLNEQFF.

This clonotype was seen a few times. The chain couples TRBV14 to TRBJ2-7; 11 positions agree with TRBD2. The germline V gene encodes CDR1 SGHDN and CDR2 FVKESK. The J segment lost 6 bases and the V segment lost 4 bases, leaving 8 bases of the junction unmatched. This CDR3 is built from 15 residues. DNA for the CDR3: TGTGCCAGCAGCCTATCCGGGACTAGCGGATCCGAGCAGTACTTC. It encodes CASSLSGTSGSEQYF.

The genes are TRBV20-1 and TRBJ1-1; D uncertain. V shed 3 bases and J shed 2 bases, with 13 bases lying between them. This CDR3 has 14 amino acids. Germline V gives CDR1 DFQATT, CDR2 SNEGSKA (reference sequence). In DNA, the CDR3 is TGCAGTGCTAGGTTTGGAGGCCTAAACACTGAAGCTTTCTTT. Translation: CSARFGGLNTEAFF.

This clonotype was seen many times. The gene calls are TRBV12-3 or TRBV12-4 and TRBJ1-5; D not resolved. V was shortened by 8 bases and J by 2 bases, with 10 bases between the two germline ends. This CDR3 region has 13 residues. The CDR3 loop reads CASGSLGNQPQHF. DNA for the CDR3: TGTGCCAGCGGATCCCTGGGCAATCAGCCCCAGCATTTT.

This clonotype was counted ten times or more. The CDR3, as DNA: TGTGCCAGCAGCTTAGATTCGGGCTACAATGAGCAGTTCTTC. As protein: CASSLDSGYNEQFF. J is TRBJ2-1 and V is TRBV7-9; D gene unclear. Trimming left V 1 base short and J 3 bases short, with 7 bases between. CDR1 and CDR2 from the germline V gene are SEHNR and FQNEAQ (reference sequence). This CDR3 is 14 amino acids long.

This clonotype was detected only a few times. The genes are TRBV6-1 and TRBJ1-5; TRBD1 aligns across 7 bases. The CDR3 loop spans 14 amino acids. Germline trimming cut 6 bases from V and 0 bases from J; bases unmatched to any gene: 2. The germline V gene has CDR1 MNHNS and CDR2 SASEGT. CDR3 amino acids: CASRTGFSNQPQHF. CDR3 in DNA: TGTGCCAGCAGGACAGGGTTTAGCAATCAGCCCCAGCATTTT.

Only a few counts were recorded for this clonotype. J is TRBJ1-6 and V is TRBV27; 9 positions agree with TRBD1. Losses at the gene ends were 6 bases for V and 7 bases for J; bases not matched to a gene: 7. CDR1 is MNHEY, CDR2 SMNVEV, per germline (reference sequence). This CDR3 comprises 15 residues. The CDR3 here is CASSLGTGRNSPLHF. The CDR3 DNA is TGTGCCAGCAGCCTAGGGACAGGGAGAAATTCACCCCTCCACTTT.

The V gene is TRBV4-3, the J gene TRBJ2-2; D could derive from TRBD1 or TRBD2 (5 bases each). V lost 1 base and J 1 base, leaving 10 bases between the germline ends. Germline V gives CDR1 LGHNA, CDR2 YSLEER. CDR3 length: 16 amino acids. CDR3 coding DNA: TGCGCCAGCAGCCAAGGCCGGGACGGGAACACCGGGGAGCTGTTTTTT. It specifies CASSQGRDGNTGELFF.

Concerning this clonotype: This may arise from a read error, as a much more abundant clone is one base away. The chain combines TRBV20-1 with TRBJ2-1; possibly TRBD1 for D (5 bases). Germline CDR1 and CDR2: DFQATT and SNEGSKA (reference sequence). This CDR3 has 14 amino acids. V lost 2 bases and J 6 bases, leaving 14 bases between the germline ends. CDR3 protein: CSARPGHVVNEQFF. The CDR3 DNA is TGCAGTGCTAGACCAGGACATGTGGTCAATGAGCAGTTCTTC.

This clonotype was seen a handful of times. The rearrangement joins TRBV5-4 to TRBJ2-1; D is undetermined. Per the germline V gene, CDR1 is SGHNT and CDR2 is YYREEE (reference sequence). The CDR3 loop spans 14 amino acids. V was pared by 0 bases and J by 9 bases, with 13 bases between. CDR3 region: CASSLEPRRSEQFF. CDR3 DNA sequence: TGTGCCAGCAGCTTGGAACCGAGGCGCAGTGAGCAGTTCTTC. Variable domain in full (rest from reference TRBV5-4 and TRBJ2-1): ETGVTQSPTHLIKTRGQQVTLRCSSQSGHNTVSWYQQALGQGPQFIFQYYREEENGRGNFPPRFSGLQFPNYSSELNVNALELDDSALYLCASSLEPRRSEQFFGPGTRLTVL.

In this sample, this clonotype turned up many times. DNA of the CDR3: TGTGCCAGCACCCCGGACAGGAGGACTCTCGGGGAGCAGTACTTC. Translated: CASTPDRRTLGEQYF. This chain connects TRBV3-1 to TRBJ2-7; 7 positions match TRBD1. The junction had 16 bases not matched to a gene; V was cut back by 7 bases and J by 7 bases. Per germline, CDR1 LGHDT and CDR2 YNNKEL (reference sequence). The CDR3 length is 15 residues.

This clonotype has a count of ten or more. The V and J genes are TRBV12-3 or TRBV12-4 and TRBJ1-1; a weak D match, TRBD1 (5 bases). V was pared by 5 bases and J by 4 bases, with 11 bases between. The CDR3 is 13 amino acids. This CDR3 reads CASSQGMGTEAFF. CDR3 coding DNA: TGTGCCAGCAGTCAGGGAATGGGCACTGAAGCTTTCTTT.

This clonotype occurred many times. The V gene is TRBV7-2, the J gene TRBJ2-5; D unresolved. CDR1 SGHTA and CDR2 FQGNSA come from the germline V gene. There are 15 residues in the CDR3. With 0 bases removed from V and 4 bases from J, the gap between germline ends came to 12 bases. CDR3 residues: CASSLADLSPETQYF. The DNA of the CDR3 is TGTGCCAGCAGCTTAGCTGACTTGAGTCCAGAGACCCAGTACTTC.

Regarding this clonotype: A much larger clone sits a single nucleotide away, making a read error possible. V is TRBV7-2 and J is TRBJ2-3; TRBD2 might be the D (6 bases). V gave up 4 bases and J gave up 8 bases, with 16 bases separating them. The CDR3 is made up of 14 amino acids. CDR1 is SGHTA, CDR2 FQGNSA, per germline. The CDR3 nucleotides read TGTGCCAGCAGCTCCCGGGGAGGTCTGGGTACGCAGTATTTT. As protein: CASSSRGGLGTQYF.